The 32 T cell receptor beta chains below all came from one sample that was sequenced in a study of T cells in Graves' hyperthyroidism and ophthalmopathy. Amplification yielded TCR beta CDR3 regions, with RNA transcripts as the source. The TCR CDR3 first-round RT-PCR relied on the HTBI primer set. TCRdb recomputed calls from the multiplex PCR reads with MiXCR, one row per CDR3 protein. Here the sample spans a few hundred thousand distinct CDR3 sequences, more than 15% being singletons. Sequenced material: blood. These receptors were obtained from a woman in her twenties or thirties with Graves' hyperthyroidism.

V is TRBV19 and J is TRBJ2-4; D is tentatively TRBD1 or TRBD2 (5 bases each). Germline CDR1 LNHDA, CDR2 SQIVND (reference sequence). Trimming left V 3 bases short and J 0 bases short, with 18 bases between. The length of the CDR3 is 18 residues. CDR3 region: CASSMRESGGVAKNIQYF. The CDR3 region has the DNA TGTGCCAGTAGTATGCGCGAATCTGGGGGAGTAGCCAAAAACATTCAGTACTTC. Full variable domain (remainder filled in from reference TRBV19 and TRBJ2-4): DGGITQSPKYLFRKEGQNVTLSCEQNLNHDAMYWYRQDPGQGLRLIYYSQIVNDFQKGDIAEGYSVSREKKESFPLTVTSAQKNPTAFYLCASSMRESGGVAKNIQYFGAGTRLSVL.

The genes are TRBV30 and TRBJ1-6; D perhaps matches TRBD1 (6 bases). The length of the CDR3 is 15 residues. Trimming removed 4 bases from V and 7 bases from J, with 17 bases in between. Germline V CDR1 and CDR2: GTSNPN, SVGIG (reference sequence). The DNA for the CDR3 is TGTGCCTGGAACACTGGACAGTTGGGGAATTCACCCCTCCACTTT. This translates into CAWNTGQLGNSPLHF.

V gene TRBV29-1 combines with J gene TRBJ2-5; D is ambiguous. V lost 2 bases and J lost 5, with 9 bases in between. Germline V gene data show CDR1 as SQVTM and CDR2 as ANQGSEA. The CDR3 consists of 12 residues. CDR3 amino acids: CSVETVGETQYF. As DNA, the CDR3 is TGCAGCGTTGAAACTGTGGGGGAGACCCAGTACTTC.

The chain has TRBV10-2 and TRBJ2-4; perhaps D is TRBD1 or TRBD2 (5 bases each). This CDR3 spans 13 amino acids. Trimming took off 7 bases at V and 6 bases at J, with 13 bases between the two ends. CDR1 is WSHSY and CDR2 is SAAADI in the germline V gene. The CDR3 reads CASKRDQGNIQYF. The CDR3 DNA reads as TGCGCCAGCAAACGGGACCAGGGAAACATTCAGTACTTC.

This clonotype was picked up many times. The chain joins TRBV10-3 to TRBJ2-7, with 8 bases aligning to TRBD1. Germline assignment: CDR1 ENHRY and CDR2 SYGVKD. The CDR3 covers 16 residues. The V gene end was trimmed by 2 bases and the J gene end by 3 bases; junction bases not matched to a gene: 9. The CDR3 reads CAISEAGGATVYEQYF. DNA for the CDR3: TGTGCCATCAGTGAGGCAGGGGGCGCAACGGTCTACGAGCAGTACTTC.

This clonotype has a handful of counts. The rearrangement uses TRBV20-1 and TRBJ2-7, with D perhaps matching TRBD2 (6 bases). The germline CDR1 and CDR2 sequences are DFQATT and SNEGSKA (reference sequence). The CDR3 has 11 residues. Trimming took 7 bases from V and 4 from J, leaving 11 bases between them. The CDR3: CSVTGEYEQYF. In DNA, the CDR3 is TGCAGTGTTACGGGGGAATACGAGCAGTACTTC.

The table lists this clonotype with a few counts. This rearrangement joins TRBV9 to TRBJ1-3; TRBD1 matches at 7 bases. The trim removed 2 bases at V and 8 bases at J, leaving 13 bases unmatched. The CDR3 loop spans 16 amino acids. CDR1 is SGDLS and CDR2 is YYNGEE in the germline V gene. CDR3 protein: CASSVEGATSRHTIYF. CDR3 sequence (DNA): TGTGCCAGCAGCGTTGAGGGGGCAACCTCGAGACACACCATATATTTT.

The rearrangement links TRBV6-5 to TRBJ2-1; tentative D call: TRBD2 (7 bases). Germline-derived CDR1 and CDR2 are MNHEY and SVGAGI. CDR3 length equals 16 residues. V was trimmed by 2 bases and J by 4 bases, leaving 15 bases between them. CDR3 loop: CASSYIGGGGYNEQFF. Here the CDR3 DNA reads TGTGCCAGCAGTTACATAGGGGGGGGAGGTTACAATGAGCAGTTCTTC.

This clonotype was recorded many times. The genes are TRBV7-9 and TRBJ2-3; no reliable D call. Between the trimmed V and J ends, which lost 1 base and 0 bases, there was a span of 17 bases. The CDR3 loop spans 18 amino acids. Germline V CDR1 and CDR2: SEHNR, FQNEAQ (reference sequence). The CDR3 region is CASSLGPQSLVSTDTQYF. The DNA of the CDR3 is TGTGCCAGCAGCTTAGGACCCCAGAGCCTCGTTAGCACAGATACGCAGTATTTT.

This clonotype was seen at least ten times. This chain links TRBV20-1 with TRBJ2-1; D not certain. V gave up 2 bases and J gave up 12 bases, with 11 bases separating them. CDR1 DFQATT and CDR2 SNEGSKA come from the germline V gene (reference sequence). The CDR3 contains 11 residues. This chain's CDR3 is CSARPLIWQFF. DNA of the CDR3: TGCAGTGCTAGACCTTTGATTTGGCAGTTCTTC.

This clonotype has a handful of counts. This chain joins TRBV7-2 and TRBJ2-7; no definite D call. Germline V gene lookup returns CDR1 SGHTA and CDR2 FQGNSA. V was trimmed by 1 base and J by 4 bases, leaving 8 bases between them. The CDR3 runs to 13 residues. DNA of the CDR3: TGTGCCAGCAGCTTAGGTATCGTATACGAGCAGTACTTC. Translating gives CASSLGIVYEQYF.

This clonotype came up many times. This CDR3 is CASSQRQAGDTQYF. The CDR3 nucleotides read TGTGCCAGCAGCCAACGACAGGCGGGGGATACGCAGTATTTT. The genes are TRBV11-2 and TRBJ2-3; the D gene could be TRBD1 or TRBD2 (6 bases each). The CDR3 runs to 14 residues. The germline V gene has CDR1 SGHAT and CDR2 FQNNGV. Trimming left V 5 bases short and J 6 bases short, with 15 bases between.

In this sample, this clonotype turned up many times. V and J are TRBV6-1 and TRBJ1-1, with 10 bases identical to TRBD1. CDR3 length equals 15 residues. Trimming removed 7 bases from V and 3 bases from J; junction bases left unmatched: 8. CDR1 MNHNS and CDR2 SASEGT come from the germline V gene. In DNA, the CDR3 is TGTGCCAGCACTGACAGGGGGCCTTGGGACACTGAAGCTTTCTTT. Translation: CASTDRGPWDTEAFF.

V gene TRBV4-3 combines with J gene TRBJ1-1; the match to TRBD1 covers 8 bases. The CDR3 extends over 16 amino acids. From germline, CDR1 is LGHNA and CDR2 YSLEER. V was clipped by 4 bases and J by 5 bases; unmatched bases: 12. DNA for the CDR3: TGCGCCAGCAGCCCTCTACTCAGGGGGCGATGGACTGAAGCTTTCTTT. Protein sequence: CASSPLLRGRWTEAFF.

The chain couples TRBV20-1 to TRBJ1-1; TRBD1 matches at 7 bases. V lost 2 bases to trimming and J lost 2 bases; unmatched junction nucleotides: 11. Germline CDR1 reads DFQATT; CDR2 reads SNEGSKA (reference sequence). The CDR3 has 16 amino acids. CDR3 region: CSARRQGREFNTEAFF. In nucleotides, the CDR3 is TGCAGTGCTAGAAGACAGGGCCGCGAGTTCAACACTGAAGCTTTCTTT.

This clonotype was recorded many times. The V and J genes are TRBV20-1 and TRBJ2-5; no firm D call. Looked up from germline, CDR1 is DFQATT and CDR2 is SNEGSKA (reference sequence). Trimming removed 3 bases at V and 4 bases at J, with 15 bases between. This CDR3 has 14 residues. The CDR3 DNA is TGCAGTGCTAGGTTCGCCGGAAGTATAGAGACCCAGTACTTC. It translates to CSARFAGSIETQYF.

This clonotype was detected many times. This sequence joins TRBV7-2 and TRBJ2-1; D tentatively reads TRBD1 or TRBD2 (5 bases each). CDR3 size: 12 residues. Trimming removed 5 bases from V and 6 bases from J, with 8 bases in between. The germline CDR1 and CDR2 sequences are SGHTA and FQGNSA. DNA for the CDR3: TGTGCCAGCAGCCTCGGGGCCAATGAGCAGTTCTTC. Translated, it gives CASSLGANEQFF.

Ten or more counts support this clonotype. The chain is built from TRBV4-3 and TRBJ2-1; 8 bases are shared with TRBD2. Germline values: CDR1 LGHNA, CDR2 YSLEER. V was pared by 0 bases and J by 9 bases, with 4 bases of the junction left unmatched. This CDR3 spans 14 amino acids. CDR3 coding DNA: TGCGCCAGCAGCCAAGAGGGTCGGGGGGGTGAGCAGTTCTTC. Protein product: CASSQEGRGGEQFF.

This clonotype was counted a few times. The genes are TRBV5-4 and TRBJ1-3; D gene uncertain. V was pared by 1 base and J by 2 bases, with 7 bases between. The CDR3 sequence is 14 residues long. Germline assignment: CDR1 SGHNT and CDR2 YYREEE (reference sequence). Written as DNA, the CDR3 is TGTGCCAGCAGCTTGTCCAGCCCTGGAAACACCATATATTTT. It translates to CASSLSSPGNTIYF.

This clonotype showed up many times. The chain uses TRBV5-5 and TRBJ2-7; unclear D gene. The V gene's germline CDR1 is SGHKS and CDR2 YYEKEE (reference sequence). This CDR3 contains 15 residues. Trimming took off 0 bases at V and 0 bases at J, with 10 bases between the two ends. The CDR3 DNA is TGTGCCAGCAGCTTGGAACACAGTAGCTCCTACGAGCAGTACTTC. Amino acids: CASSLEHSSSYEQYF.

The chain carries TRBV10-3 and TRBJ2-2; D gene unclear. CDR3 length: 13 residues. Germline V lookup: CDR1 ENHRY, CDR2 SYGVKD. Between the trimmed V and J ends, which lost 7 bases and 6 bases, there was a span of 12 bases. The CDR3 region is CAITSAISGELFF. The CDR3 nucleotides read TGTGCCATCACGTCGGCGATCTCCGGGGAGCTGTTTTTT.

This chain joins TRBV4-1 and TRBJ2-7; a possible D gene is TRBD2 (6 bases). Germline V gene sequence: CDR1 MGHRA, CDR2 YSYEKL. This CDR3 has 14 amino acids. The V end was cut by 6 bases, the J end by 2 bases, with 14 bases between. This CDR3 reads CASRLASETYEQYF. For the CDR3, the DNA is TGCGCCAGCAGACTAGCTAGCGAAACCTACGAGCAGTACTTC.

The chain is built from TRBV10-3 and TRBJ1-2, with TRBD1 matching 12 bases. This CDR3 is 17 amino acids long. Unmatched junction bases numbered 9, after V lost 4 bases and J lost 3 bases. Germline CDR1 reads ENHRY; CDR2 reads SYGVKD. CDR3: CAISGRDRGRKDYGYTF. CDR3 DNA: TGTGCCATCAGTGGCCGGGACAGGGGGCGCAAGGACTATGGCTACACCTTC.

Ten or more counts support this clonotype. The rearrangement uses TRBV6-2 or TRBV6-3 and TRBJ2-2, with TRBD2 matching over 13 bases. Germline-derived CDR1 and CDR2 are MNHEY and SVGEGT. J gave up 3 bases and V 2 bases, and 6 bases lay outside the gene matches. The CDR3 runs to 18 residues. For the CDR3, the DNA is TGTGCCAGCAGTTACCTCACCGGGACTAGCGGGGACACCGGGGAGCTGTTTTTT. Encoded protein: CASSYLTGTSGDTGELFF.

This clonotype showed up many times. The CDR3 spells CASRPSGTGGEQYF. The DNA for the CDR3 is TGTGCCAGCAGGCCCTCCGGGACAGGTGGCGAGCAGTACTTC. The rearrangement links TRBV2 to TRBJ2-7, with 8 positions matching TRBD1. The CDR3 runs to 14 residues. V was pared by 6 bases and J by 6 bases, with 10 bases of the junction left unmatched. CDR1 and CDR2 (germline): SNHLY, FYNNEI.

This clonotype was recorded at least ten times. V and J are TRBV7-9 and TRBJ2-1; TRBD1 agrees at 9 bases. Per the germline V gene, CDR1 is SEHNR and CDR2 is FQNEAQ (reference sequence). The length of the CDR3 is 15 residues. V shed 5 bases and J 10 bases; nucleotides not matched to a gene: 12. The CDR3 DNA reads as TGTGCCAGCAGCCAAATTCCGGGACAGGGACCCGAGCAGTTCTTC. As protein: CASSQIPGQGPEQFF. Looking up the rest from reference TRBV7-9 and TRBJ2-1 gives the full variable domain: DTGVSQNPRHKITKRGQNVTFRCDPISEHNRLYWYRQTLGQGPEFLTYFQNEAQLEKSRLLSDRFSAERPKGSFSTLEIQRTEQGDSAMYLCASSQIPGQGPEQFFGPGTRLTVL.

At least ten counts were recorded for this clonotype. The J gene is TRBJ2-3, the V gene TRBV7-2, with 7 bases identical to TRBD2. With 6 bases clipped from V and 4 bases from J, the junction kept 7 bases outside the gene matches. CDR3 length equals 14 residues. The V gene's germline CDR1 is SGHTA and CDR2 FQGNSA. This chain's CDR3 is CASSRGSFADTQYF. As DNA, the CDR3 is TGTGCCAGCAGTCGCGGGAGTTTCGCAGATACGCAGTATTTT. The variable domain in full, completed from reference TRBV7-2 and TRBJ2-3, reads GAGVSQSPSNKVTEKGKDVELRCDPISGHTALYWYRQSLGQGLEFLIYFQGNSAPDKSGLPSDRFSAERTGGSVSTLTIQRTQQEDSAVYLCASSRGSFADTQYFGPGTRLTVL.

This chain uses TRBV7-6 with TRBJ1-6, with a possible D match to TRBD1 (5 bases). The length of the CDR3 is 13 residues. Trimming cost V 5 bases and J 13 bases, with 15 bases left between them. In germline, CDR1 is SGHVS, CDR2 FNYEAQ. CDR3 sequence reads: CASSVGRPEPLHF. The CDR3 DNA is TGTGCCAGCAGCGTGGGACGGCCAGAGCCCCTCCACTTT.

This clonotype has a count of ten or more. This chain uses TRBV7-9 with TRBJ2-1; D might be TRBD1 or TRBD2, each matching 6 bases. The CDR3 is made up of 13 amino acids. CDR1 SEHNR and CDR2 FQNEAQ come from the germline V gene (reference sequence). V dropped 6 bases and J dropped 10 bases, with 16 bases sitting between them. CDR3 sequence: CASSPPPGGEQFF. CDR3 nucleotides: TGTGCCAGCAGTCCACCTCCCGGGGGCGAGCAGTTCTTC.

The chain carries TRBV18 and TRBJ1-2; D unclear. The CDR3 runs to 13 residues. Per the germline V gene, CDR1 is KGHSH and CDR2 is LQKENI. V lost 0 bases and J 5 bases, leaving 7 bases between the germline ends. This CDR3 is CASSPPVEYGYTF. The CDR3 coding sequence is TGTGCCAGCTCACCACCCGTAGAGTATGGCTACACCTTC.

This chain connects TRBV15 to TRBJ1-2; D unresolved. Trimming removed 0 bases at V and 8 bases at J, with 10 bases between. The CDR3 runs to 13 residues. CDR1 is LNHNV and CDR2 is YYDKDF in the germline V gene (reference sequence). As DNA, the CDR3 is TGTGCCACCAGCAGAGATTCCCCGTCCGGCTACACCTTC. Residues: CATSRDSPSGYTF. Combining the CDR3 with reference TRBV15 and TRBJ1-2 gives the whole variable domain DAMVIQNPRYQVTQFGKPVTLSCSQTLNHNVMYWYQQKSSQAPKLLFHYYDKDFNNEADTPDNFQSRRPNTSFCFLDIRSPGLGDTAMYLCATSRDSPSGYTFGSGTRLTVV.

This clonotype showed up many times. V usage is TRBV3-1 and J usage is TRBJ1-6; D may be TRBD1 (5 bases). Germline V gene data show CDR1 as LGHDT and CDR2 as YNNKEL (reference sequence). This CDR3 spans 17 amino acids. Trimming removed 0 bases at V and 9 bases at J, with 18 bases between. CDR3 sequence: CASSQEGQGGFASPLHF. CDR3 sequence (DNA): TGTGCCAGCAGCCAAGAAGGTCAGGGTGGCTTCGCTTCACCCCTCCACTTT. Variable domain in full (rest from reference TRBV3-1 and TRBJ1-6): DTAVSQTPKYLVTQMGNDKSIKCEQNLGHDTMYWYKQDSKKFLKIMFSYNNKELIINETVPNRFSPKSPDKAHLNLHINSLELGDSAVYFCASSQEGQGGFASPLHFGNGTRLTVT.